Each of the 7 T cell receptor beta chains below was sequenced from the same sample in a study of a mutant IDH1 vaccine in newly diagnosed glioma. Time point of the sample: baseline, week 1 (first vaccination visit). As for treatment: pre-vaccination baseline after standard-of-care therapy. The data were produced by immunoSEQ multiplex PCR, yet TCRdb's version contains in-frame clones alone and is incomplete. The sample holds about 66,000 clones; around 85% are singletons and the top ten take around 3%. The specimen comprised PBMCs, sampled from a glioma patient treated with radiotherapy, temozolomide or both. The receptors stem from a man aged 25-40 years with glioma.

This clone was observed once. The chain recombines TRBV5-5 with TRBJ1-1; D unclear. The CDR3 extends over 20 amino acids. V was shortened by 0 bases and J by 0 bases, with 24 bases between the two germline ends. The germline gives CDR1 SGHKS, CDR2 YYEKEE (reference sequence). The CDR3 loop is CASSLAPGSNYWLMNTEAFF. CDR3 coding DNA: TGTGCCAGCAGCTTGGCCCCAGGATCGAATTACTGGCTCATGAACACTGAAGCTTTCTTT.

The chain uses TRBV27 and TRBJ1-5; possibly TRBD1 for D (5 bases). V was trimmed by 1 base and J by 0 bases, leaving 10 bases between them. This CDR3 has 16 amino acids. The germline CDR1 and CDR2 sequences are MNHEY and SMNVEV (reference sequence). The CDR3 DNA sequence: TGTGCCAGCAGTTTATACGGGGCCTATAGCAATCAGCCCCAGCATTTT. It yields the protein CASSLYGAYSNQPQHF.

This CDR3 reads CASRASGGGNSYEQYF. The CDR3 bases are TGCGCCAGCAGGGCTAGCGGGGGCGGAAACTCCTACGAGCAGTACTTC. The rearrangement links TRBV5-1 to TRBJ2-7, with 10 positions matching TRBD2. Germline CDR1 is SGHRS and CDR2 is YFSETQ. CDR3 length: 16 amino acids. V lost 5 bases to trimming and J lost 0 bases; unmatched junction nucleotides: 8.

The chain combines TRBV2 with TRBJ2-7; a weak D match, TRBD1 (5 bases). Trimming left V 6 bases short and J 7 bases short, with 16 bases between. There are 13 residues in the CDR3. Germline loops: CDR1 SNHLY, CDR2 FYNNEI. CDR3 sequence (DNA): TGTGCCAGCAGCGGGCAGGGAAGAGCGGAGCAGTACTTC. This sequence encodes CASSGQGRAEQYF. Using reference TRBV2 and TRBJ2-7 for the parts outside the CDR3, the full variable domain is EPEVTQTPSHQVTQMGQEVILRCVPISNHLYFYWYRQILGQKVEFLVSFYNNEISEKSEIFDDQFSVERPDGSNFTLKIRSTKLEDSAMYFCASSGQGRAEQYFGPGTRLTVT.

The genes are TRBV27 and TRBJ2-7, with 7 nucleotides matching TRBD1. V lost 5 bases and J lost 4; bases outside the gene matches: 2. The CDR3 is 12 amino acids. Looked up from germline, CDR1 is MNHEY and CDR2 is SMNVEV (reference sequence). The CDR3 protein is CASSNRGYEQYF. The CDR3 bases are TGTGCCAGCAGTAACAGGGGTTACGAGCAGTACTTC.

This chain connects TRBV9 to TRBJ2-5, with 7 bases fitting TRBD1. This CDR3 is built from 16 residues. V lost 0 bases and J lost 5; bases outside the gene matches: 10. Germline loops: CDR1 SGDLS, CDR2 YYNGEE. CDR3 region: CASSVANRGMRETQYF. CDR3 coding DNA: TGTGCCAGCAGCGTAGCTAACAGGGGAATGAGGGAGACCCAGTACTTC.

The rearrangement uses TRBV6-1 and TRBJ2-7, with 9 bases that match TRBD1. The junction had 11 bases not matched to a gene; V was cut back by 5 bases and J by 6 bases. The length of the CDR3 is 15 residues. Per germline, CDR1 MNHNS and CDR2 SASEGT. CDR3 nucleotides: TGTGCCAGCAGTATATACCGGGACAGGGCTTCCGAGCAGTACTTC. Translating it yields CASSIYRDRASEQYF.